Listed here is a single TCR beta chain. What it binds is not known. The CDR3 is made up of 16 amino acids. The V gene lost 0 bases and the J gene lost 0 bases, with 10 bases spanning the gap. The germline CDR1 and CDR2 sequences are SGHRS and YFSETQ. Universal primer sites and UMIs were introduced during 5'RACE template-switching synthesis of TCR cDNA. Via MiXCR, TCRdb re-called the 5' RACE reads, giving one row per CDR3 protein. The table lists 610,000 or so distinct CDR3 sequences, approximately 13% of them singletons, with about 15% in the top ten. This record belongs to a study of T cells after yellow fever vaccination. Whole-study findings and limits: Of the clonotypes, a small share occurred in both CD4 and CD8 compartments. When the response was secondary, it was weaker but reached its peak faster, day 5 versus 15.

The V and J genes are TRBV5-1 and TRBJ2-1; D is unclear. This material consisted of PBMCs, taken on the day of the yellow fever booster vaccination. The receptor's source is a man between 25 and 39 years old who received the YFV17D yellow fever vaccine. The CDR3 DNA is TGCGCCAGCAGCTTGGATCGAGCTGGCTCCTACAATGAGCAGTTCTTC. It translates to CASSLDRAGSYNEQFF. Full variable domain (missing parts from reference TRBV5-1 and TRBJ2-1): KAGVTQTPRYLIKTRGQQVTLSCSPISGHRSVSWYQQTPGQGLQFLFEYFSETQRNKGNFPGRFSGRQFSNSRSEMNVSTLELGDSALYLCASSLDRAGSYNEQFFGPGTRLTVL.